This section outlines one TCR beta chain sequence together with its context. The CDR3 consists of 17 residues. CDR1 and CDR2 from the germline V gene are SGHDT and YYEEEE. Trimming cost V 0 bases and J 6 bases; bases outside gene matches: 14. This sample stems from a study of T-cell reconstitution after alpha-beta-depleted transplantation in children. The TCRbeta library was prepared with unique molecular identifiers. In TCRdb, the PCR reads were re-called with MiXCR into one record per CDR3 protein. The table has about 230,000 distinct CDR3 sequences, approximately 9.9% seen once. The rearrangement joins TRBV5-6 to TRBJ2-5; TRBD1 aligns across 7 bases. The origin of this receptor is a human donor who donated a stem cell graft to a child with SCID. Sample: PBMCs from the stem cell graft donor, taken from the stem cell graft. CDR3 sequence: CASSLVGTAVIRKTQYF. Written as DNA, the CDR3 is TGTGCCAGCAGCTTGGTTGGGACAGCCGTTATTCGGAAGACCCAGTACTTC.